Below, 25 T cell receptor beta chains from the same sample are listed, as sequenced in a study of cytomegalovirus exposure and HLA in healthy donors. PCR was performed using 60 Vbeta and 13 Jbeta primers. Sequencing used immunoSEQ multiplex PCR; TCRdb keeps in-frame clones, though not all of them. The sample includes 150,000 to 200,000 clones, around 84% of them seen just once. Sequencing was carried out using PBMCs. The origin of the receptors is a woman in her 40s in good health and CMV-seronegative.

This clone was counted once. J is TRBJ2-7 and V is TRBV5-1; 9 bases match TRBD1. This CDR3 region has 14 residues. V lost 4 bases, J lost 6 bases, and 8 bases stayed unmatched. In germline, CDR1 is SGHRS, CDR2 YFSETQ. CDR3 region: CASSPRDRVGEQYF. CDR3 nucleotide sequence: TGCGCCAGCAGCCCCCGGGACAGGGTGGGCGAGCAGTACTTC.

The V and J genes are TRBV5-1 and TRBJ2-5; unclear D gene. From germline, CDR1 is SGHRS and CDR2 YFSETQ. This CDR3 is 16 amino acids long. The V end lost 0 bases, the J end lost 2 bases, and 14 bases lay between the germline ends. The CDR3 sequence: CASSLGSRRRQETQYF. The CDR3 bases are TGCGCCAGCAGCTTGGGTTCACGGCGGAGACAAGAGACCCAGTACTTC.

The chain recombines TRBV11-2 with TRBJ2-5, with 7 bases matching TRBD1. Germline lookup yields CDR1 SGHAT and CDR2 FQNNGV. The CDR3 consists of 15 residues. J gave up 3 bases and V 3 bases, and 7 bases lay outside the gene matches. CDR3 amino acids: CASSFYGQVEETQYF. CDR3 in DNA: TGTGCCAGCAGCTTTTATGGACAGGTCGAAGAGACCCAGTACTTC.

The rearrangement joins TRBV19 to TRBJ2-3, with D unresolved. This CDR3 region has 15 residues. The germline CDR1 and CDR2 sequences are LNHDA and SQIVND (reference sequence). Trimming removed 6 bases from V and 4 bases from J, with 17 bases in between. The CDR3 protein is CASSPRQILADTQYF. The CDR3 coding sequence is TGTGCCAGTAGCCCCAGGCAGATCCTCGCAGATACGCAGTATTTT.

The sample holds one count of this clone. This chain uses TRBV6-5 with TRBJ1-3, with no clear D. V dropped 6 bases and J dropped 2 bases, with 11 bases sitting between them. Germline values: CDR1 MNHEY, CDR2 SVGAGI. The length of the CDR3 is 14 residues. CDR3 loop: CASRETYAGNTIYF. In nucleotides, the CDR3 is TGTGCCAGCAGGGAGACGTATGCTGGAAACACCATATATTTT.

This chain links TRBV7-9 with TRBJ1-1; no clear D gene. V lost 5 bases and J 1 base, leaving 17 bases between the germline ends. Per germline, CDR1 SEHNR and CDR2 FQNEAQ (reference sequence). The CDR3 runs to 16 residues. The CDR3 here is CASSPIRGRQNTEAFF. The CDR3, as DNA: TGTGCCAGCAGCCCCATTCGTGGGAGGCAGAACACTGAAGCTTTCTTT.

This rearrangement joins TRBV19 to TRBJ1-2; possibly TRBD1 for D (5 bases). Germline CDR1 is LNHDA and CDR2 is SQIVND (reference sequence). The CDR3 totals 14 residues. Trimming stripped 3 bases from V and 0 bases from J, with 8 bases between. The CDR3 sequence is CASSMTESNYGYTF. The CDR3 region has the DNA TGTGCCAGTAGTATGACAGAGTCTAACTATGGCTACACCTTC. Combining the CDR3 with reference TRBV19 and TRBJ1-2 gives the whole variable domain DGGITQSPKYLFRKEGQNVTLSCEQNLNHDAMYWYRQDPGQGLRLIYYSQIVNDFQKGDIAEGYSVSREKKESFPLTVTSAQKNPTAFYLCASSMTESNYGYTFGSGTRLTVV.

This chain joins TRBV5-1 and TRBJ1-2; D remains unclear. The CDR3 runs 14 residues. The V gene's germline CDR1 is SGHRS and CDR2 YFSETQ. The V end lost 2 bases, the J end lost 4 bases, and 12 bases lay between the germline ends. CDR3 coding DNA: TGCGCCAGCAGCTTAGGCCCGGAGGGCTATGGCTACACCTTC. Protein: CASSLGPEGYGYTF. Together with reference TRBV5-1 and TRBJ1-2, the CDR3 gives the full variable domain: KAGVTQTPRYLIKTRGQQVTLSCSPISGHRSVSWYQQTPGQGLQFLFEYFSETQRNKGNFPGRFSGRQFSNSRSEMNVSTLELGDSALYLCASSLGPEGYGYTFGSGTRLTVV.

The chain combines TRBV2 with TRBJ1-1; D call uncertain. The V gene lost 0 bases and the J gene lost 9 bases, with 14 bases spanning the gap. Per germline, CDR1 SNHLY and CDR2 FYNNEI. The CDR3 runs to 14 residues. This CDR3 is CASSEALLGRKAFF. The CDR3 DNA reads TGTGCCAGCAGTGAAGCGCTTCTGGGGAGAAAAGCTTTCTTT.

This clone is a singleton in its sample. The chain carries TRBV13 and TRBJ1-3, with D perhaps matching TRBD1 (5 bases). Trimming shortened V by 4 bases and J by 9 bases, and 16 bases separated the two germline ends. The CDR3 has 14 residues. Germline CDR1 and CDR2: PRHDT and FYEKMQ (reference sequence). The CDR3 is CASSWGPSESTIYF. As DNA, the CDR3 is TGTGCCAGCAGCTGGGGCCCCTCGGAAAGCACCATATATTTT. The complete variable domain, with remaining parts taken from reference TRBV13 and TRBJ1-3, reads AAGVIQSPRHLIKEKRETATLKCYPIPRHDTVYWYQQGPGQDPQFLISFYEKMQSDKGSIPDRFSAQQFSDYHSELNMSSLELGDSALYFCASSWGPSESTIYFGEGSWLTVV.

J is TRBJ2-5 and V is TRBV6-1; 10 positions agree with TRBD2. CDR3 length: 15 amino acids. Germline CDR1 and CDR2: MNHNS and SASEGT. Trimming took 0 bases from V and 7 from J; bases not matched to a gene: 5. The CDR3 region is CASSEASSGGGTQYF. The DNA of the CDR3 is TGTGCCAGCAGTGAAGCGTCGAGCGGGGGGGGGACCCAGTACTTC.

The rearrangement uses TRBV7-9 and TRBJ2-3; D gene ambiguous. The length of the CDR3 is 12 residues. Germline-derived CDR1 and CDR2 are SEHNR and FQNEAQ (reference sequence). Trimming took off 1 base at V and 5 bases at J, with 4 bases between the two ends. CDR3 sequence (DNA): TGTGCCAGCAGCTTAGTTAAAGATACGCAGTATTTT. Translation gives CASSLVKDTQYF.

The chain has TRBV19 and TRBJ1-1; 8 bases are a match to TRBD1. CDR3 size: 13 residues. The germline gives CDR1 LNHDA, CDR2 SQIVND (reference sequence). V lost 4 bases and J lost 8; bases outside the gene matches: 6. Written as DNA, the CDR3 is TGTGCCAGTAGTAGGGAAGGACAGGGAGAAGCTTTCTTT. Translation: CASSREGQGEAFF. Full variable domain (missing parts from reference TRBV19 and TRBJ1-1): DGGITQSPKYLFRKEGQNVTLSCEQNLNHDAMYWYRQDPGQGLRLIYYSQIVNDFQKGDIAEGYSVSREKKESFPLTVTSAQKNPTAFYLCASSREGQGEAFFGQGTRLTVV.

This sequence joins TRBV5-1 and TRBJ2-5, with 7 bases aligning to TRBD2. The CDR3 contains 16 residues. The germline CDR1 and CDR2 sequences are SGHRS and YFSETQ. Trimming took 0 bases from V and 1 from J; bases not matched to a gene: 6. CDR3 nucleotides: TGCGCCAGCAGCTTGGGATGGGGGGGGAGCCAAGAGACCCAGTACTTC. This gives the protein CASSLGWGGSQETQYF.

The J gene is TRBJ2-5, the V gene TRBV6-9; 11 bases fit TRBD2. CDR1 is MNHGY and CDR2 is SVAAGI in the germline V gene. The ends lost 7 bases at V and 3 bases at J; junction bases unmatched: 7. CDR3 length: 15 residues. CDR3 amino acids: CASTRLAGRKETQYF. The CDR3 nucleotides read TGTGCCAGCACGAGACTAGCGGGACGGAAAGAGACCCAGTACTTC.

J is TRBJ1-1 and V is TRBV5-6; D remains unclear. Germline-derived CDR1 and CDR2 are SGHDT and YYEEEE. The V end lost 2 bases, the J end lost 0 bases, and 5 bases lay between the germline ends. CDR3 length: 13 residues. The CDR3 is CASSFFMNTEAFF. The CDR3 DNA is TGTGCCAGCAGCTTCTTTATGAACACTGAAGCTTTCTTT.

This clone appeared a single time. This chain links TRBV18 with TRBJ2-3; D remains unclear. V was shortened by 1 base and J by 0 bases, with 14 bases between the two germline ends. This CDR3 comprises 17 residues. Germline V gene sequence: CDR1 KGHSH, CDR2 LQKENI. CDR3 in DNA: TGTGCCAGCTCACCACGGCCCTTTGATTCTAGCACAGATACGCAGTATTTT. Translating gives CASSPRPFDSSTDTQYF.

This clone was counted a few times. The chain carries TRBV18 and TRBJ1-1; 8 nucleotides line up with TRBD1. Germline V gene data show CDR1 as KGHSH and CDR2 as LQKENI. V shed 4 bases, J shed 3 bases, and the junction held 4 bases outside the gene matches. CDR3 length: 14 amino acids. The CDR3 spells CASSLPGQDTEAFF. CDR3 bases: TGTGCCAGCTCACTTCCGGGACAGGACACTGAAGCTTTCTTT.

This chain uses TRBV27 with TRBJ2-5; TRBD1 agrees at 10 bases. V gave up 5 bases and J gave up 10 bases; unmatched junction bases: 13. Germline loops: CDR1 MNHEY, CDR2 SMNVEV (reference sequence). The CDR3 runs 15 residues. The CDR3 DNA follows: TGTGCCAGCAGTCGGCCGGGACAGGGGTCAAGGAACCAGTACTTC. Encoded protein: CASSRPGQGSRNQYF.

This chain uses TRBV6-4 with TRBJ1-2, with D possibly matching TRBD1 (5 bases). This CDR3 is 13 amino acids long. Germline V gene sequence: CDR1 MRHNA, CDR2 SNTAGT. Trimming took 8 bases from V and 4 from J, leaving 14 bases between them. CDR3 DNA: TGTGCCAGCTCAGCCCAGGGCGGCTATGGCTACACCTTC. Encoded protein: CASSAQGGYGYTF.

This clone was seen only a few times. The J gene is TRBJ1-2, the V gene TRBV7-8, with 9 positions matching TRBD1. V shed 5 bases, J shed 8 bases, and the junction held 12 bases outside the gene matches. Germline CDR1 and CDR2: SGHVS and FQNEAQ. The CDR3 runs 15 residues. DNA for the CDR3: TGTGCCAGCAGCCAACATCTGGACAGGGGAAAAGGCTACACCTTC. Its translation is CASSQHLDRGKGYTF. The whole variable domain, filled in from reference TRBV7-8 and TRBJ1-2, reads GAGVSQSPRYKVAKRGQDVALRCDPISGHVSLFWYQQALGQGPEFLTYFQNEAQLDKSGLPSDRFFAERPEGSVSTLKIQRTQQEDSAVYLCASSQHLDRGKGYTFGSGTRLTVV.

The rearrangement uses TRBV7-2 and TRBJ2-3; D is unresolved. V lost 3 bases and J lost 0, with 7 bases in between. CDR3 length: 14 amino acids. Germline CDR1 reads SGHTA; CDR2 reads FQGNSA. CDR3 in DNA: TGTGCCAGCAGCTTTCAACGGAGCACAGATACGCAGTATTTT. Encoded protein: CASSFQRSTDTQYF.

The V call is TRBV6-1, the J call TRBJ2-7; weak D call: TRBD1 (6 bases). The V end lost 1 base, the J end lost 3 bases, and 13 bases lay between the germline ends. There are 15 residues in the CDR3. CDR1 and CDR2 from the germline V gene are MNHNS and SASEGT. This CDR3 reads CASSEVAGASYEQYF. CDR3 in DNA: TGTGCCAGCAGTGAAGTCGCAGGGGCAAGCTACGAGCAGTACTTC.

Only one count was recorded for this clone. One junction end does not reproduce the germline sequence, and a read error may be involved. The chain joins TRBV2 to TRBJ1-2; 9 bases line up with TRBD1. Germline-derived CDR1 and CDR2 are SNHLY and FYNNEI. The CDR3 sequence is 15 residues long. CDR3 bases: TGTGCCAGCAGGGAAGGCGGGACAGGGATTGTTGGCTACACCTTC. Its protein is CASREGGTGIVGYTF.

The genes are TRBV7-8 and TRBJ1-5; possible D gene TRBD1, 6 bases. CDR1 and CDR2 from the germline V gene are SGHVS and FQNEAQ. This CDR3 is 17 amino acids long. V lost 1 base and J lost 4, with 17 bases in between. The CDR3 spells CASSLETQGWGNQPQHF. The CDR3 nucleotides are TGTGCCAGCAGCTTAGAGACCCAGGGGTGGGGTAATCAGCCCCAGCATTTT.